The rows below give T cell receptor beta chains drawn from one sample of a study of T-cell reconstitution after alpha-beta-depleted transplantation in children. TCRdb used MiXCR to reprocess the PCR reads, holding one entry per CDR3 protein. There are approximately 630,000 distinct CDR3 sequences in the sample; around 14% occur only once, and 0.79% lies in the top ten. The sample consisted of PBMCs, taken before TCRalphabeta/CD19-depleted stem cell transplant. Receptors originate from a girl aged 2-10 years with congenital amegakaryocytic thrombocytopenia, due to receive a stem cell transplant. Both conserved end residues are part of each CDR3. A D gene is named only where the DNA matches it firmly. The size of a clone is reported for some rows only, either as once, few or many, or as a class for expanded clones.

many,TRBV4-1,-,TRBJ2-7,CASSQDGSGSPFYEQYF,TGCGCCAGCAGCCAAGATGGATCGGGAAGTCCCTTTTACGAGCAGTACTTC
many,TRBV4-2,TRBD2,TRBJ2-2,CASSPILAGEHTGELFF,TGTGCCAGCAGCCCTATCCTAGCGGGAGAGCACACCGGGGAGCTGTTTTTT
-,TRBV5-6,-,TRBJ2-1,CASSFSSLGSYNEQFF,TGTGCCAGCAGCTTTTCCAGTTTGGGGTCCTACAATGAGCAGTTCTTC
-,TRBV20-1,-,TRBJ1-1,CSASSTGDTEAFF,TGCAGTGCTAGTAGCACGGGGGACACTGAAGCTTTCTTT
-,TRBV5-1,TRBD1,TRBJ2-7,CASSWGVDRVYEQYF,TGCGCCAGCAGCTGGGGAGTTGACAGGGTCTACGAGCAGTACTTC
many,TRBV5-1,-,TRBJ2-5,CASSLIEGETQYF,TGCGCCAGCAGCTTGATAGAGGGGGAGACCCAGTACTTC
many,TRBV12-3/TRBV12-4,-,TRBJ2-2,CASLGTTNTGELFF,TGTGCCAGCCTGGGGACGACGAACACCGGGGAGCTGTTTTTT
-,TRBV2,-,TRBJ2-5,CARYRVSPQYF,TGTGCCAGATACAGGGTTTCACCCCAGTACTTC
many,TRBV5-1,-,TRBJ2-3,CASSFTLGASTDTQYF,TGCGCCAGCAGCTTTACTTTGGGGGCGAGTACAGATACGCAGTATTTT
few,TRBV5-1,-,TRBJ2-1,CASSPPRLGTPRFVEQFF,TGCGCCAGCAGCCCACCTCGCTTGGGGACACCCCGATTCGTTGAGCAGTTCTTC
few,TRBV5-1,-,TRBJ2-5,CASSLERGIMYQETQYF,TGCGCCAGCAGCTTGGAAAGGGGGATAATGTACCAAGAGACCCAGTACTTC
-,TRBV7-6,-,TRBJ2-7,CASSPHPQKSSYEQYF,TGTGCCAGCAGCCCCCACCCCCAGAAGAGCTCCTACGAGCAGTACTTC
few,TRBV10-3,-,TRBJ2-6,CATSVEAVGANVLTF,TGTGCAACCAGCGTGGAGGCAGTTGGGGCCAACGTCCTGACTTTC
few,TRBV5-5,-,TRBJ2-1,CASSPGPRGSYNEQFF,TGTGCCAGCAGCCCCGGACCCCGCGGCTCCTACAATGAGCAGTTCTTC
many,TRBV20-1,-,TRBJ1-1,CSARAGSMNTEAFF,TGCAGTGCCCGGGCAGGATCCATGAACACTGAAGCTTTCTTT
many,TRBV28,-,TRBJ2-7,CASSFLTPLAYEQYF,TGTGCCAGCAGTTTTCTTACGCCTCTCGCGTACGAGCAGTACTTC
-,TRBV20-1,-,TRBJ2-3,CSARRSGPGDTQYF,TGCAGTGCTAGAAGGAGCGGCCCCGGAGATACGCAGTATTTT
few,TRBV28,TRBD2,TRBJ2-1,CASRDTSGEGRDEQFF,TGTGCCAGCAGGGATACTAGCGGAGAGGGACGGGATGAGCAGTTCTTC
-,TRBV5-1,-,TRBJ2-2,CASSFRPSLANTGELFF,TGCGCCAGCAGCTTTCGGCCTAGCCTCGCGAACACCGGGGAGCTGTTTTTT
few,TRBV6-1,-,TRBJ2-5,CASSEFQGGQETQYF,TGTGCCAGCAGTGAATTCCAGGGTGGGCAAGAGACCCAGTACTTC
many,TRBV7-8,-,TRBJ2-6,CASSPLVTGANVLTF,TGTGCCAGCAGCCCACTAGTAACTGGGGCCAACGTCCTGACTTTC
-,TRBV7-8,TRBD2,TRBJ2-1,CASSLGGLARDNEQFF,TGTGCCAGCAGCTTAGGGGGACTAGCGAGAGACAATGAGCAGTTCTTC
few,TRBV12-3/TRBV12-4,-,TRBJ2-7,CASSSPGGKVWDEQYF,TGTGCCAGCAGTTCCCCTGGAGGGAAAGTCTGGGACGAGCAGTACTTC
-,TRBV11-1,-,TRBJ2-1,CASSLSVPVPIFGINNEQFF,TGTGCCAGCAGCTTATCGGTGCCGGTCCCTATCTTCGGAATTAACAATGAGCAGTTCTTC
many,TRBV11-2,-,TRBJ2-1,CASSPGGAHNEQFF,TGTGCCAGCAGCCCCGGAGGGGCACACAATGAGCAGTTCTTC
-,TRBV12-3/TRBV12-4,-,TRBJ1-2,CASKLWGGTGYGYTF,TGTGCCAGCAAGCTCTGGGGGGGCACCGGGTATGGCTACACCTTC
-,TRBV20-1,TRBD2,TRBJ2-1,CSARDLVASGGFWEQFF,TGCAGTGCTAGAGATCTGGTCGCTAGCGGAGGGTTCTGGGAGCAGTTCTTC
many,TRBV29-1,-,TRBJ2-1,CSVAGLLTNNEQFF,TGCAGCGTCGCTGGACTCCTTACCAACAATGAGCAGTTCTTC
many,TRBV5-1,TRBD1,TRBJ2-1,CASSSPPGTGGNNEQFF,TGCGCCAGCAGCTCACCTCCCGGGACAGGGGGCAACAATGAGCAGTTCTTC
many,TRBV12-3/TRBV12-4,-,TRBJ2-1,CASSLPRGEQFF,TGTGCCAGCAGCCTCCCGAGGGGTGAGCAGTTCTTC
many,TRBV5-1,TRBD1,TRBJ2-3,CASSPEGRTGPDTQYF,TGCGCCAGCAGCCCGGAGGGAAGGACAGGGCCAGATACGCAGTATTTT
many,TRBV12-3/TRBV12-4,TRBD1,TRBJ1-5,CASSWGQGNNQPQHF,TGTGCCAGCAGCTGGGGACAGGGGAACAATCAGCCCCAGCATTTT
many,TRBV12-3/TRBV12-4,TRBD2,TRBJ2-7,CASSFLAGEGYEQYF,TGTGCCAGCAGTTTTCTAGCGGGAGAGGGCTACGAGCAGTACTTC
-,TRBV28,-,TRBJ2-7,CASSPGLLFYEQSF,TGTGCCAGCAGCCCCGGGCTCCTTTTCTACGAGCAGTCCTTC
-,TRBV6-1,-,TRBJ2-3,CASRLVTQYF,TGTGCCAGCAGACTTGTTACGCAGTATTTT
many,TRBV20-1,-,TRBJ2-2,CSARYQLNTGELFF,TGCAGTGCTAGATATCAGCTTAACACCGGGGAGCTGTTTTTT
-,TRBV3-1,TRBD1,TRBJ1-2,CASSQGGGGTASKTF,TGTGCCAGCAGCCAAGGGGGGGGAGGGACAGCCTCTAAGACCTTC
-,TRBV11-2,-,TRBJ2-7,CASSLSVRGPSSYEQYF,TGTGCCAGCAGCTTATCCGTTAGGGGCCCTAGCTCCTACGAGCAGTACTTC
-,TRBV5-1,-,TRBJ2-6,CASSLPVAGANVLTF,TGCGCCAGCAGCTTGCCCGTAGCTGGGGCCAACGTCCTGACTTTC
few,TRBV20-1,TRBD2,TRBJ2-7,CSATISGLAGDEQYF,TGCAGTGCCACAATATCTGGACTAGCGGGCGATGAGCAGTACTTC
few,TRBV20-1,-,TRBJ2-7,CSARGPSSRSPYSDEQYF,TGCAGTGCTAGAGGACCATCCTCGAGATCTCCCTACAGTGACGAGCAGTACTTC
few,TRBV2,-,TRBJ2-1,CARRIRGNEQFF,TGTGCCAGGAGGATCAGGGGCAATGAGCAGTTCTTC
many,TRBV12-3/TRBV12-4,-,TRBJ2-3,CASSFVIGSTDTQYF,TGTGCCAGCAGTTTTGTAATCGGGAGCACAGATACGCAGTATTTT
many,TRBV20-1,TRBD1,TRBJ1-2,CSAIPGQGRYGYTF,TGCAGTGCCATACCGGGACAGGGAAGGTATGGCTACACCTTC
few,TRBV10-3,-,TRBJ2-1,CAIQGGLSSAANEQFF,TGTGCCATCCAGGGGGGGCTATCTTCGGCCGCCAATGAGCAGTTCTTC
-,TRBV6-2/TRBV6-3,-,TRBJ1-2,CASSYISSYGYTF,TGTGCCAGCAGTTATATTTCCAGCTATGGCTACACCTTC
many,TRBV7-9,-,TRBJ2-4,CASSYYGVSTKNIQYF,TGTGCCAGCAGCTACTACGGGGTCTCGACCAAAAACATTCAGTACTTC
many,TRBV5-1,-,TRBJ2-3,CASSFNTDTQYF,TGCGCCAGCAGCTTCAACACAGATACGCAGTATTTT